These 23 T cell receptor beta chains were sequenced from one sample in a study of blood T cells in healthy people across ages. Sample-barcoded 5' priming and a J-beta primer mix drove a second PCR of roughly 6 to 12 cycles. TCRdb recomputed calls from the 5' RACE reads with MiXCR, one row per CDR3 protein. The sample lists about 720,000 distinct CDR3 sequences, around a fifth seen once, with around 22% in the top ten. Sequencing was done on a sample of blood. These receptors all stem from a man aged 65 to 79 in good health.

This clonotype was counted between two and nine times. CDR3 DNA sequence: TGCGCCAGCACAGAGGAAGTAGGGTACTATGGCTACACCTTC. Protein: CASTEEVGYYGYTF. The V gene is TRBV4-3, the J gene TRBJ1-2; D is uncertain. The CDR3 has 14 amino acids. Trimming pared 7 bases from V and 3 bases from J, leaving 15 bases between. Germline CDR1 LGHNA, CDR2 YSLEER.

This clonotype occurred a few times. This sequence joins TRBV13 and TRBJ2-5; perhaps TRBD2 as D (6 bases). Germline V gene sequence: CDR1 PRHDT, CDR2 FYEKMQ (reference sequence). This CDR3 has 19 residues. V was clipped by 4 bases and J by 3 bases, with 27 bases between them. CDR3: CASSSQTGRDQRLEETQYF. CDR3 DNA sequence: TGTGCCAGCAGCTCCCAAACTGGGCGGGACCAGAGACTAGAAGAGACCCAGTACTTC.

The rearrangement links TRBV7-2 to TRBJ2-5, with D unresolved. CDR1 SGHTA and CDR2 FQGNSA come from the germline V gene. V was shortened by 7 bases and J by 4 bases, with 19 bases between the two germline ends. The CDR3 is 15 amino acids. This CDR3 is CASNPDGRMGETQYF. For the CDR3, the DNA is TGTGCCAGCAACCCAGACGGCAGAATGGGAGAGACCCAGTACTTC.

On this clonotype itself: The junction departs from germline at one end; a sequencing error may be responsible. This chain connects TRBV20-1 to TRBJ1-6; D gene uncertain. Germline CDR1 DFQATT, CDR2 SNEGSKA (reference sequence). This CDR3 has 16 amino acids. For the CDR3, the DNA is TGCAGTGCTAGAGATCTGAGCTCCTCCAATAATTCACCCCTCCACTTT. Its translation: CSARDLSSSNNSPLHF.

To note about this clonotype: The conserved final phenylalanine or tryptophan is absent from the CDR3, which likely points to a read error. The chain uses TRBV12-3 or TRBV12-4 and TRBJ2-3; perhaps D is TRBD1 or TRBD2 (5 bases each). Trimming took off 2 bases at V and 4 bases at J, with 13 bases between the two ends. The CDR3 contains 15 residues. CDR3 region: CASSLSRLGADTQYS. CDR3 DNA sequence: TGTGCCAGCAGTTTAAGCAGACTGGGGGCAGATACGCAGTATTCT.

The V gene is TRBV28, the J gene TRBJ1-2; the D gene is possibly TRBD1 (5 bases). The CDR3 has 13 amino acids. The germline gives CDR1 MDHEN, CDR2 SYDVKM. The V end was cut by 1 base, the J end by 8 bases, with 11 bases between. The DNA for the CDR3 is TGTGCCAGCAGTTTATTCCAGGGTTGGGGCTACACCTTC. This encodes CASSLFQGWGYTF.

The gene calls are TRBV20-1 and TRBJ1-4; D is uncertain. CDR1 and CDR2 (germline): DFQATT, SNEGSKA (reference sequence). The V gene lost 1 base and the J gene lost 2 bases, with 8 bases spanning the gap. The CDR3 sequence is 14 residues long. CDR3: CSARGGMTNEKLFF. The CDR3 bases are TGCAGTGCTAGAGGGGGTATGACTAATGAAAAACTGTTTTTT.

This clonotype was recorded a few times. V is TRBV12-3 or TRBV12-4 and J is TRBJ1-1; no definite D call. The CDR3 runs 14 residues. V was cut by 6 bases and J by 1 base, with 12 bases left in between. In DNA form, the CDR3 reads TGTGCCAGCAGGCAAGACAATTCGAACACTGAAGCTTTCTTT. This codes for CASRQDNSNTEAFF.

The CDR3 protein is CASSLVRGTEAFF. CDR3 nucleotide sequence: TGCGCCAGCAGCTTGGTACGGGGCACTGAAGCTTTCTTT. The J gene is TRBJ1-1, the V gene TRBV5-1; no reliable D call. Germline CDR1 and CDR2: SGHRS and YFSETQ. V lost 0 bases and J 4 bases, leaving 7 bases between the germline ends. This CDR3 is built from 13 residues.

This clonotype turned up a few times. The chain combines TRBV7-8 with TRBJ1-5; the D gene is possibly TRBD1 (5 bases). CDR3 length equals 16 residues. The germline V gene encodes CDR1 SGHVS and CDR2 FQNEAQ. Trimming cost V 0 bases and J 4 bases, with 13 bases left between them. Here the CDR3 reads CASSLAQQGWNQPQHF. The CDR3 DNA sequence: TGTGCCAGCAGCTTAGCGCAGCAGGGCTGGAATCAGCCCCAGCATTTT.

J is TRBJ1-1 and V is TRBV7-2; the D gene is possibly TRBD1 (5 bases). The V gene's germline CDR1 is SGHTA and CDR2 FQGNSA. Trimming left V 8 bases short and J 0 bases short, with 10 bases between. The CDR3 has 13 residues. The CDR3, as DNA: TGTGCCAGCCTGGGACGGATGAACACTGAAGCTTTCTTT. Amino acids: CASLGRMNTEAFF.

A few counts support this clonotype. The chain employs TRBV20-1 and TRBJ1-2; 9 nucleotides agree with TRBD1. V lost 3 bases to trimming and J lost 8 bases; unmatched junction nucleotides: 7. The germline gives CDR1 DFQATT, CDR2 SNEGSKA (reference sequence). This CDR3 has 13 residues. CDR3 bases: TGCAGTGCTAGTAGGGGACAGGGAGGGGGCTACACCTTC. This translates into CSASRGQGGGYTF.

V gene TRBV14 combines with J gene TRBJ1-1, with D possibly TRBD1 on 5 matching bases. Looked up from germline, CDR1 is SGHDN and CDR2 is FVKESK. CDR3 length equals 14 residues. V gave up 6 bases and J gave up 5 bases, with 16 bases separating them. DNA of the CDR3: TGTGCCAGCAGGCCTTCGGGGGAGAGGACTGAAGCTTTCTTT. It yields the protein CASRPSGERTEAFF.

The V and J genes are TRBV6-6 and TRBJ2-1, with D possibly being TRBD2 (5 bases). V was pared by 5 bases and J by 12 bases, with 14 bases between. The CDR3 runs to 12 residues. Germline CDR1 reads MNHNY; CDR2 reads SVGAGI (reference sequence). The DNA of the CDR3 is TGTGCCAGCAGTACAAAGGACTCTGGGCAGTTCTTC. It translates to CASSTKDSGQFF.

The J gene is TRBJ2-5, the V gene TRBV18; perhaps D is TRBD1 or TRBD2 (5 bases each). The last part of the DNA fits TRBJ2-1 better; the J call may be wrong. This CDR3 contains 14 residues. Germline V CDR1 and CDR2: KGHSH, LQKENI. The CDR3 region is CASSYFGGFNEQFF. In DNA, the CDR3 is TGTGCCAGCTCGTATTTTGGGGGTTTCAATGAGCAGTTCTTC.

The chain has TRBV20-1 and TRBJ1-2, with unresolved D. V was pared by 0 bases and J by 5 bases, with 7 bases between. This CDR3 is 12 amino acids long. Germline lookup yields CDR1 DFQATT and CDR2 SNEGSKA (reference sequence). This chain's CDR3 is CSARDSRYGYTF. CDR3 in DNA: TGCAGTGCTAGAGATAGCAGATATGGCTACACCTTC.

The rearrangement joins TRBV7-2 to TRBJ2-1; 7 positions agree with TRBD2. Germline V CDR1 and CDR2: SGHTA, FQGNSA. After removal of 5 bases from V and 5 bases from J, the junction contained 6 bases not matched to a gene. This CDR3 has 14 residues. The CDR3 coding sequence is TGTGCCAGCAGCCCAGGGACTACCAACAATGAGCAGTTCTTC. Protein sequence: CASSPGTTNNEQFF.

CDR3 DNA: TGTGCCAGCAGTTTTAGGGGGACAGGGGACAATGAGCAGTTCTTC. It yields the protein CASSFRGTGDNEQFF. This chain links TRBV12-3 or TRBV12-4 with TRBJ2-1; TRBD1 aligns across 10 bases. V shed 3 bases, J shed 5 bases, and the junction held 4 bases outside the gene matches. CDR3 length: 15 residues.

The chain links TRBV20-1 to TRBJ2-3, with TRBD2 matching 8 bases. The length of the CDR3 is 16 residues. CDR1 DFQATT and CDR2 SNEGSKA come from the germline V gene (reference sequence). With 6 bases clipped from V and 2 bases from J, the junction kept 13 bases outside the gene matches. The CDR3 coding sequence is TGCAGTGCCGCGGGAGGAACTCCTATATCCACAGATACGCAGTATTTT. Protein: CSAAGGTPISTDTQYF.

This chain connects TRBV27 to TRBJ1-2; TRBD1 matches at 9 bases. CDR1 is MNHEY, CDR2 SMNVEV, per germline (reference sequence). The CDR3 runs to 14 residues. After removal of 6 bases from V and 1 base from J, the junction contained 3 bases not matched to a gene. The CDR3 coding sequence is TGTGCCAGCAGAAGGGACAGGGATAACTATGGCTACACCTTC. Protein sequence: CASRRDRDNYGYTF.

As DNA, the CDR3 is TGTGCCAGCTCACTCGGACCTGACTACGAGCAGTACGTC. This gives the protein CASSLGPDYEQYV. The rearrangement joins TRBV18 to TRBJ2-7; no definite D call. This CDR3 spans 13 amino acids. V shed 4 bases and J shed 3 bases, with 10 bases lying between them. The V gene's germline CDR1 is KGHSH and CDR2 LQKENI.

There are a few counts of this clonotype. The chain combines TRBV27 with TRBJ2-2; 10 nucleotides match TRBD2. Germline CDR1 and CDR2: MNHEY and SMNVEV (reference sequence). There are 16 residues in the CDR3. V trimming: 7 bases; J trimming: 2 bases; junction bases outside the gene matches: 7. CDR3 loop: CASTGLAGVNTGELFF. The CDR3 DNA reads TGTGCCAGCACAGGTCTAGCGGGGGTCAACACCGGGGAGCTGTTTTTT.

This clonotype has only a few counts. The CDR3 nucleotides are TGCGCCAGCAGCGGGGACATCCCGGCTAACTATGGCTACACCTTC. Residues: CASSGDIPANYGYTF. This chain connects TRBV5-1 to TRBJ1-2, with D possibly matching TRBD1 (6 bases). Germline loops: CDR1 SGHRS, CDR2 YFSETQ. CDR3 size: 15 residues. Deletions cut 4 bases from V and 0 bases from J, with 13 bases between.